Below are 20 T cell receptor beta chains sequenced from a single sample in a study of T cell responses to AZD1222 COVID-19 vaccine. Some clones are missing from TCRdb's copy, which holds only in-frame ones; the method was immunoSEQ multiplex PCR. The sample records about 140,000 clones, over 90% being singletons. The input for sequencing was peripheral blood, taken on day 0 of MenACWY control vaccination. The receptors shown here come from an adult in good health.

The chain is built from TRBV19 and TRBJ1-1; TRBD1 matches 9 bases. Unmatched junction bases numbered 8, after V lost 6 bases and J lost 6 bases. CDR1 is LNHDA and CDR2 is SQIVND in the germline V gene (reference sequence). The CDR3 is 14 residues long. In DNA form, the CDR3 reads TGTGCCAGTAGAGTCTATCGGGACAGGGCTGAAGCTTTCTTT. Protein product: CASRVYRDRAEAFF.

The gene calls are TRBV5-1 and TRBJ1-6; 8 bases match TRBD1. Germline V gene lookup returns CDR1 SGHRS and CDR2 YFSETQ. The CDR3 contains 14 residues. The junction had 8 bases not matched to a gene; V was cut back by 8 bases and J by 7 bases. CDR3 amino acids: CASARGTGNSPLHF. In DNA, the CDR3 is TGCGCCAGTGCAAGAGGGACAGGCAATTCACCCCTCCACTTT.

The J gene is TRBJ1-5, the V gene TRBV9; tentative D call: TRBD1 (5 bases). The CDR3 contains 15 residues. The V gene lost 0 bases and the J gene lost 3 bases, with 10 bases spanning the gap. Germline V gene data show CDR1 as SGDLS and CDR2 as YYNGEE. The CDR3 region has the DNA TGTGCCAGCAGCGTAGATGGACATCCCAATCAGCCCCAGCATTTT. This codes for CASSVDGHPNQPQHF.

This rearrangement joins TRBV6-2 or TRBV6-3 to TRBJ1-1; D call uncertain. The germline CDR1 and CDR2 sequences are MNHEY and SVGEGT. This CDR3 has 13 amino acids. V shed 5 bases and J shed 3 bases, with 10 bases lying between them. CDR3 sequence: CASSTRPDTEAFF. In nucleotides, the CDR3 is TGTGCCAGCAGTACCCGACCCGACACTGAAGCTTTCTTT.

CDR3 DNA: TGTGCCAGTAGTATCGGGGAAGAGCTAGTAGCTTTCTTT. Translated: CASSIGEELVAFF. V and J are TRBV19 and TRBJ1-1; D not certain. CDR3 size: 13 residues. V lost 3 bases and J 10 bases, leaving 15 bases between the germline ends. Germline assignment: CDR1 LNHDA and CDR2 SQIVND (reference sequence).

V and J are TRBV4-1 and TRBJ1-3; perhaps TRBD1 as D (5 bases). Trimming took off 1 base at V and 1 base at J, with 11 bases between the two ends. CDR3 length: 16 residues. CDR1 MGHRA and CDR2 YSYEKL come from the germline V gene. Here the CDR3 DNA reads TGCGCCAGCAGCCAAGTAACGCAGGGATCTGGAAACACCATATATTTT. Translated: CASSQVTQGSGNTIYF.

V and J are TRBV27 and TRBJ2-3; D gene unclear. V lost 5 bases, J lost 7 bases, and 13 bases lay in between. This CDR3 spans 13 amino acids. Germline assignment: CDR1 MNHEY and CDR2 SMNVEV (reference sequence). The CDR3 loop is CASSTRPENTQYF. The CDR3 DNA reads TGTGCCAGCAGTACCCGACCGGAGAATACGCAGTATTTT.

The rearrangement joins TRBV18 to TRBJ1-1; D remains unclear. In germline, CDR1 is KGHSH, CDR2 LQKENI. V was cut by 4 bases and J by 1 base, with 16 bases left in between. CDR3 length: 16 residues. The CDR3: CASSLREAATNTEAFF. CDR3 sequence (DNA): TGTGCCAGCTCACTACGGGAGGCAGCAACGAACACTGAAGCTTTCTTT.

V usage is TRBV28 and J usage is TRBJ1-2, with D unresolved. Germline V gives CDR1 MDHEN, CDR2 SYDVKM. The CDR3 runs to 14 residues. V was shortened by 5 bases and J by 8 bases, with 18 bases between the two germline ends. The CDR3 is CASSTPGRVGGYTF. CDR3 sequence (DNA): TGTGCCAGCAGTACCCCTGGACGGGTAGGGGGCTACACCTTC.

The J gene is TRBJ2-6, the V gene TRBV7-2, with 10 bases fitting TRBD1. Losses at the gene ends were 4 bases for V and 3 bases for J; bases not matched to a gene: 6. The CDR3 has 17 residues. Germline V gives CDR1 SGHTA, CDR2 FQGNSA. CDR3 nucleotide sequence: TGTGCCAGCAGCTCTACGGGACAGGGGTTTGGGGCCAACGTCCTGACTTTC. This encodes CASSSTGQGFGANVLTF.

CDR3 residues: CASSQGPDRAPNTEAFF. The CDR3, as DNA: TGTGCCAGCAGCCAAGGGCCCGACAGGGCCCCTAACACTGAAGCTTTCTTT. V gene TRBV6-2 or TRBV6-3 combines with J gene TRBJ1-1, with 7 positions matching TRBD1. J gave up 2 bases and V 6 bases, and 15 bases lay outside the gene matches. The CDR3 totals 17 residues. CDR1 is MNHEY, CDR2 SVGEGT, per germline.

The CDR3 region is CASSGTGTLKTQYF. CDR3 coding DNA: TGTGCCAGCAGTGGGACAGGGACGTTGAAGACCCAGTACTTC. V and J are TRBV28 and TRBJ2-5; 9 bases are a match to TRBD1. CDR3 length equals 14 residues. Germline CDR1 and CDR2: MDHEN and SYDVKM. V shed 5 bases and J 6 bases; nucleotides not matched to a gene: 7.

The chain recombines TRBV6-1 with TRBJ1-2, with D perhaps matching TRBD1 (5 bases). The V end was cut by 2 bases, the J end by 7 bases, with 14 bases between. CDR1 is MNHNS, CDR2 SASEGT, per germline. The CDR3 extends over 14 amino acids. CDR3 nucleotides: TGTGCCAGCAGTGAATATACAGGCGGGGGTGGCTACACCTTC. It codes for CASSEYTGGGGYTF.

CDR3 amino acids: CASSTSGLAGPYEQYF. The CDR3 DNA reads TGTGCCAGCAGTACCTCGGGACTAGCGGGACCCTACGAGCAGTACTTC. The chain uses TRBV27 and TRBJ2-7; 13 bases line up with TRBD2. Germline V gives CDR1 MNHEY, CDR2 SMNVEV (reference sequence). After removal of 5 bases from V and 2 bases from J, the junction contained 6 bases not matched to a gene. This CDR3 region has 16 residues.

CDR3 bases: TGTGCCAGCAGCTTGTATTCAGGGGGCGGTGGAAACACCATATATTTT. This encodes CASSLYSGGGGNTIYF. This chain connects TRBV5-5 to TRBJ1-3; 8 bases fit TRBD1. The junction had 6 bases not matched to a gene; V was cut back by 1 base and J by 3 bases. The germline V gene encodes CDR1 SGHKS and CDR2 YYEKEE (reference sequence). This CDR3 spans 16 amino acids.

The CDR3 protein is CASSTWTGVVRLDYGYTF. As DNA, the CDR3 is TGTGCCAGCAGCACCTGGACAGGGGTAGTACGACTTGACTATGGCTACACCTTC. The genes are TRBV7-9 and TRBJ1-2, with 9 nucleotides matching TRBD1. Germline V lookup: CDR1 SEHNR, CDR2 FQNEAQ (reference sequence). This CDR3 region has 18 residues. Germline trimming cut 5 bases from V and 3 bases from J; bases unmatched to any gene: 16.

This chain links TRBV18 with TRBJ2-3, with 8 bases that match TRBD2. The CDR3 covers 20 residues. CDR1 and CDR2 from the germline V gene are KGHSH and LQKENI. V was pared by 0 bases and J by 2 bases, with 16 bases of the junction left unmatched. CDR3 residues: CASSPPAIAGSPTYTDTQYF. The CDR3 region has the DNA TGTGCCAGCTCACCACCAGCAATAGCGGGATCCCCAACCTACACAGATACGCAGTATTTT.

CDR3 amino acids: CASSPVGGTEAFF. CDR3 DNA sequence: TGTGCCAGCAGCCCTGTCGGGGGTACTGAAGCTTTCTTT. The J gene is TRBJ1-1, the V gene TRBV5-6; perhaps TRBD1 as D (5 bases). There are 13 residues in the CDR3. Trimming cost V 4 bases and J 5 bases, with 12 bases left between them. CDR1 is SGHDT, CDR2 YYEEEE, per germline.

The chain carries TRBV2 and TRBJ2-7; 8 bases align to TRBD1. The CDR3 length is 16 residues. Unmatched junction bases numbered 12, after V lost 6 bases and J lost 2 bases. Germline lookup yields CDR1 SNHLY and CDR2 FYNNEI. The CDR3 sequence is CASSPWVGQGPYEQYF. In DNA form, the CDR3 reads TGTGCCAGCAGCCCATGGGTTGGACAGGGTCCCTACGAGCAGTACTTC.

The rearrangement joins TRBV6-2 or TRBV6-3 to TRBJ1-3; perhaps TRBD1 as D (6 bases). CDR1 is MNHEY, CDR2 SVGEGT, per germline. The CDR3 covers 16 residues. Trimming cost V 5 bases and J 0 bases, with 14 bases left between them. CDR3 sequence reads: CASSLQGSFSGNTIYF. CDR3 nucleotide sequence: TGTGCCAGCAGTCTCCAGGGGTCCTTCTCTGGAAACACCATATATTTT.